The source of this TCR beta chain is a study of cytomegalovirus exposure and HLA in healthy donors. Overall study: A prior analysis found 90 million to 120 million unique TCR beta sequences from approximately 200 million T cells.

PCR employed 60 Vbeta and 13 Jbeta primers. Data came from immunoSEQ multiplex PCR; TCRdb stores just in-frame clones and leaves some out. Among about 200,000 clones listed, around four fifths were seen once. J was trimmed by 4 bases and V by 1 base; bases with no gene match: 3. Germline lookup yields CDR1 SGHTA and CDR2 FQGTGA. There are 15 residues in the CDR3. This clone was observed a handful of times. The sample consisted of PBMCs. The genes are TRBV7-3 and TRBJ2-1; TRBD1 matches 8 bases. This receptor was taken from a man aged 50-60 years in good health and CMV-seronegative. CDR3: CASSLSQGAYNEQFF. The CDR3 region has the DNA TGTGCCAGCAGCTTAAGTCAGGGGGCTTACAATGAGCAGTTCTTC.